This TCR beta chain emerged from a study of T cells after yellow fever vaccination. This clonotype appeared a few times. TCRdb reprocessed the 5' RACE reads with MiXCR, giving one entry per CDR3 protein. This sample yields approximately 170,000 distinct CDR3 sequences, of which more than 9.5% are seen a single time; about 40% belongs to the top ten. Germline assignment: CDR1 MNHNY and CDR2 SVGAGI (reference sequence). This CDR3 is built from 12 residues. V was cut by 6 bases and J by 13 bases, with 13 bases left in between. The chain employs TRBV6-6 and TRBJ1-6; no reliable D call. Sequenced here: CD8+ T cells sorted from PBMCs, sampled 15 days after the yellow fever booster vaccination. The sequence was obtained from a man aged 18 to 29 who received the YFV17D yellow fever vaccine. CDR3 sequence: CASRAPGNPLHF. As DNA, the CDR3 is TGTGCCAGCAGGGCCCCGGGAAATCCCCTCCACTTT.